Listed below are T cell receptor beta chains from one sample, sequenced in a study of T-cell memory formation after mild COVID-19. TCRdb re-derived calls from the 5' RACE reads in MiXCR, one entry per CDR3 protein. The table records a few hundred thousand distinct CDR3 sequences, under 20% of them present only once. Material: PBMCs or a T cell subset sorted from them (not recorded which). The receptors shown here come from a man younger than 35 who had mild COVID-19 (a few samples of this study predate the infection). Cell type and time point are not known. Each CDR3 is given with its conserved first and last residue. A D gene is named only where the DNA matches it firmly. Part of the rows lack a size; the others show once, few, many or a class for expanded clones.

v_call: TRBV20-1; j_call: TRBJ2-3; d_call: .; clone_size: many; cdr3_aa: CSASFFSDTQYF; cdr3_nt: TGCAGTGCTAGTTTTTTTTCAGATACGCAGTATTTT
v_call: TRBV4-3; j_call: TRBJ2-7; d_call: .; clone_size: .; cdr3_aa: CASSQDLSPLEQYF; cdr3_nt: TGCGCCAGCAGCCAAGATTTAAGCCCCCTCGAGCAGTACTTC
v_call: TRBV29-1; j_call: TRBJ2-1; d_call: TRBD1; clone_size: .; cdr3_aa: CSAVQGAGFEQFF; cdr3_nt: TGCAGCGCTGTACAGGGGGCAGGATTTGAGCAGTTCTTC
v_call: TRBV5-1; j_call: TRBJ2-7; d_call: TRBD2; clone_size: few; cdr3_aa: CASMSRGDDEQYF; cdr3_nt: TGCGCCAGCATGAGCCGGGGGGACGACGAGCAGTACTTC
v_call: TRBV5-5; j_call: TRBJ1-1; d_call: .; clone_size: few; cdr3_aa: CASSLEYRPNTEAFF; cdr3_nt: TGTGCCAGCAGCTTGGAATATAGACCGAACACTGAAGCTTTCTTT
v_call: TRBV12-3/TRBV12-4; j_call: TRBJ2-4; d_call: TRBD1; clone_size: few; cdr3_aa: CASSTGQGRKNIQYF; cdr3_nt: TGTGCCAGCAGTACAGGACAGGGACGAAAAAACATTCAGTACTTC
v_call: TRBV2; j_call: TRBJ2-2; d_call: .; clone_size: many; cdr3_aa: CARAGGGTGELFF; cdr3_nt: TGTGCCAGAGCCGGGGGTGGCACCGGGGAGCTGTTTTTT
v_call: TRBV5-5; j_call: TRBJ2-3; d_call: TRBD2; clone_size: few; cdr3_aa: CASSSPSGGDTQYF; cdr3_nt: TGTGCCAGCAGCAGCCCTAGCGGGGGCGATACGCAGTATTTT
v_call: TRBV10-2; j_call: TRBJ1-5; d_call: TRBD1; clone_size: few; cdr3_aa: CASRDQGVQPQHF; cdr3_nt: TGCGCCAGCAGGGACCAGGGGGTTCAGCCCCAGCATTTT
v_call: TRBV11-2; j_call: TRBJ2-2; d_call: TRBD2; clone_size: .; cdr3_aa: CASSLEAGGLLTGELFF; cdr3_nt: TGTGCCAGCAGCTTAGAAGCGGGGGGCCTACTCACCGGGGAGCTGTTTTTT
v_call: TRBV4-2; j_call: TRBJ1-2; d_call: TRBD1; clone_size: many; cdr3_aa: CASSQDGGQGSYGYTF; cdr3_nt: TGTGCCAGCAGCCAAGATGGGGGACAGGGAAGCTATGGCTACACCTTC
v_call: TRBV11-3; j_call: TRBJ2-1; d_call: TRBD2; clone_size: .; cdr3_aa: CASSLTVGTSGYNEQFF; cdr3_nt: TGTGCCAGCAGCTTAACGGTAGGGACTAGCGGGTACAATGAGCAGTTCTTC
v_call: TRBV9; j_call: TRBJ1-1; d_call: .; clone_size: few; cdr3_aa: CASSVVSGAEAFF; cdr3_nt: TGTGCCAGCAGCGTAGTATCGGGGGCTGAAGCTTTCTTT
v_call: TRBV7-2; j_call: TRBJ2-3; d_call: TRBD2; clone_size: .; cdr3_aa: CASSPSGRTDTQYF; cdr3_nt: TGTGCCAGCAGCCCTAGCGGTCGCACAGATACGCAGTATTTT
v_call: TRBV12-3/TRBV12-4; j_call: TRBJ2-5; d_call: TRBD2; clone_size: .; cdr3_aa: CASRIAGGPETQYF; cdr3_nt: TGTGCCAGCAGGATAGCGGGGGGGCCAGAGACCCAGTACTTC
v_call: TRBV4-3; j_call: TRBJ2-5; d_call: TRBD2; clone_size: few; cdr3_aa: CASSQRGGAAETQYF; cdr3_nt: TGCGCCAGCAGCCAACGCGGGGGGGCCGCAGAGACCCAGTACTTC
v_call: TRBV5-1; j_call: TRBJ1-6; d_call: .; clone_size: few; cdr3_aa: CASRDSFRSSYNSPLHF; cdr3_nt: TGCGCCAGCAGGGACAGTTTCCGGAGCTCCTATAATTCACCCCTCCACTTT
v_call: TRBV12-3/TRBV12-4; j_call: TRBJ1-6; d_call: .; clone_size: .; cdr3_aa: CASSGDRRSPLHF; cdr3_nt: TGTGCCAGCAGTGGGGATCGAAGGTCACCCCTCCACTTT
v_call: TRBV10-3; j_call: TRBJ2-7; d_call: TRBD2; clone_size: .; cdr3_aa: CAIKSSGASSYEQYF; cdr3_nt: TGTGCCATCAAGTCTAGCGGGGCTAGCTCCTACGAGCAGTACTTC
v_call: TRBV6-2/TRBV6-3; j_call: TRBJ2-2; d_call: .; clone_size: many; cdr3_aa: CASSYWLGTGELFF; cdr3_nt: TGTGCCAGCAGTTATTGGTTGGGTACCGGGGAGCTGTTTTTT
v_call: TRBV12-3/TRBV12-4; j_call: TRBJ1-2; d_call: .; clone_size: few; cdr3_aa: CAGGGSLGYTF; cdr3_nt: TGTGCCGGGGGAGGGTCTCTTGGCTACACCTTC
v_call: TRBV20-1; j_call: TRBJ2-1; d_call: .; clone_size: .; cdr3_aa: CSAGGGPSSYNEQFF; cdr3_nt: TGCAGTGCTGGCGGGGGCCCGAGCTCCTACAATGAGCAGTTCTTC
v_call: TRBV12-3/TRBV12-4; j_call: TRBJ2-2; d_call: .; clone_size: .; cdr3_aa: CASSLISTGELFF; cdr3_nt: TGTGCCAGCAGTTTAATTAGCACCGGGGAGCTGTTTTTT
v_call: TRBV27; j_call: TRBJ1-2; d_call: .; clone_size: .; cdr3_aa: CASSVTGTHDGYTF; cdr3_nt: TGTGCCAGCAGTGTGACAGGAACCCATGATGGCTACACCTTC
v_call: TRBV9; j_call: TRBJ1-2; d_call: .; clone_size: .; cdr3_aa: CASSPNFQGSGYTF; cdr3_nt: TGTGCCAGCAGCCCCAACTTTCAGGGGAGTGGCTACACCTTC
v_call: TRBV4-3; j_call: TRBJ2-6; d_call: .; clone_size: .; cdr3_aa: CASSQATGSGANVLTF; cdr3_nt: TGCGCCAGCAGCCAGGCGACAGGCTCTGGGGCCAACGTCCTGACTTTC
v_call: TRBV6-2/TRBV6-3; j_call: TRBJ1-2; d_call: .; clone_size: .; cdr3_aa: CASSYSSGAGYTF; cdr3_nt: TGTGCCAGCAGTTACTCGTCGGGAGCTGGCTACACCTTC
v_call: TRBV6-5; j_call: TRBJ1-2; d_call: .; clone_size: .; cdr3_aa: CASSTRGGQANYGYTF; cdr3_nt: TGTGCCAGCAGTACCCGGGGGGGGCAGGCTAACTATGGCTACACCTTC